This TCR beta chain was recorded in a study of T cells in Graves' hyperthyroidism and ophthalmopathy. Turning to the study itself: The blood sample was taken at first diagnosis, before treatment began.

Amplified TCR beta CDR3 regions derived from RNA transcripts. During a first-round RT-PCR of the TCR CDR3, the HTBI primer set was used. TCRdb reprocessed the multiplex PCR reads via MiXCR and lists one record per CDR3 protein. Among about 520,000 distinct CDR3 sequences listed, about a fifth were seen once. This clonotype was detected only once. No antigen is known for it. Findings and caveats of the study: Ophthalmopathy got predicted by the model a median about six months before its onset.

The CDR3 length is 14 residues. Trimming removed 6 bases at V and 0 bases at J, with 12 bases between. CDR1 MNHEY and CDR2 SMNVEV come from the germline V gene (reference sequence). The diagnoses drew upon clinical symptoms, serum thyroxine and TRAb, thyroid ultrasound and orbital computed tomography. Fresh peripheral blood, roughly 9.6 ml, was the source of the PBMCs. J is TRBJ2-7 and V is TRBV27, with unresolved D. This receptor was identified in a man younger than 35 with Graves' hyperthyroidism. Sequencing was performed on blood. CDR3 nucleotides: TGTGCCAGCAGAGGAATTCAGGCCTCCTACGAGCAGTACTTC. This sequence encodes CASRGIQASYEQYF.